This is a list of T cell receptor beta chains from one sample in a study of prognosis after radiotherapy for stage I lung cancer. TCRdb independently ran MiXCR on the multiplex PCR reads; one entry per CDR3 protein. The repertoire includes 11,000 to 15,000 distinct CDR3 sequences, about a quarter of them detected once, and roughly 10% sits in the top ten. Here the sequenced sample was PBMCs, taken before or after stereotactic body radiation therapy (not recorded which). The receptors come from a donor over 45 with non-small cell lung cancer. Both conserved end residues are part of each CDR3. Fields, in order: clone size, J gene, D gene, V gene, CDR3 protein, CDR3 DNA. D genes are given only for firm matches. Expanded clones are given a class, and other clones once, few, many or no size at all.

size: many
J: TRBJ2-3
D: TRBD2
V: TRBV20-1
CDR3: CSARTSGRDTQYF
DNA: TGCAGTGCCAGGACTAGCGGGAGAGATACGCAGTATTTT

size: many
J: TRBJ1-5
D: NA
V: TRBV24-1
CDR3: CATSDDHDQPQHF
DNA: TGTGCCACCAGTGATGACCATGATCAGCCCCAGCATTTT

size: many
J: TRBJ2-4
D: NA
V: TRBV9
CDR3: CASSVSFGQEGRNIQYF
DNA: TGTGCCAGCAGCGTAAGTTTTGGACAGGAGGGAAGGAACATTCAGTACTTC

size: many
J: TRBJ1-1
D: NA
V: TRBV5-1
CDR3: CASSLVTGNTEAFF
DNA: TGCGCCAGCAGCTTGGTTACTGGGAACACTGAAGCTTTCTTT

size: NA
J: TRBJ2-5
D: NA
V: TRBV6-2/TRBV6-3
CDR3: CASSPVEETQYF
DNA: TGTGCCAGCAGCCCAGTTGAGGAGACCCAGTACTTC

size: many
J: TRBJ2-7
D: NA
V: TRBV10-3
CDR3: CATRNPRDRGEQYF
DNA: TGTGCCACACGGAACCCGCGGGACCGGGGCGAGCAGTACTTC

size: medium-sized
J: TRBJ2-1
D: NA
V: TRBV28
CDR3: CASSLGEASYNEQFF
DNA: TGTGCCAGCAGTTTGGGGGAGGCCTCCTACAATGAGCAGTTCTTC

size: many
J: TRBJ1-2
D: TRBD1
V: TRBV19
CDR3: CASSLISDRGGDYGYTF
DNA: TGTGCCAGTAGTCTAATCTCGGACAGGGGGGGAGACTATGGCTACACCTTC

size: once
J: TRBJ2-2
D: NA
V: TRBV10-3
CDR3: CAISDATKNTVELFF
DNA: TGTGCCATCAGTGACGCGACTAAGAACACCGTGGAGCTGTTTTTT

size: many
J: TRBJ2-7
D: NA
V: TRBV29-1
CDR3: CSVDDTYEQYF
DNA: TGCAGCGTTGATGACACCTACGAGCAGTACTTC

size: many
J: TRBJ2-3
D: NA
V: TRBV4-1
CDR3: CASSLPPAASTDTQYF
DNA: TGCGCCAGCAGCCTTCCACCAGCGGCTAGCACAGATACGCAGTATTTT

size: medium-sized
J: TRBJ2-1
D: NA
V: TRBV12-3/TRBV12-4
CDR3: CASSPALGGRRGNEQFF
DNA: TGTGCCAGCAGTCCAGCCCTAGGCGGTCGTCGCGGCAATGAGCAGTTCTTC

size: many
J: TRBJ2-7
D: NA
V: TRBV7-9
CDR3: CASSLLDEQYF
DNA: TGTGCCAGCAGCTTACTGGACGAGCAGTACTTC

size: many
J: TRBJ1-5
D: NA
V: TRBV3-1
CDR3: CASSQAGGVGPQHF
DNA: TGTGCCAGCAGCCAAGCTGGAGGGGTTGGTCCCCAGCATTTT

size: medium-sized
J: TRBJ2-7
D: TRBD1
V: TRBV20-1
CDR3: CSAPGQHSYEQYF
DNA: TGCAGTGCTCCGGGACAGCACTCCTACGAGCAGTACTTC

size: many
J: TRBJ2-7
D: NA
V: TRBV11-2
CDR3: CASSPHRDYEQYF
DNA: TGTGCCAGCAGCCCACACAGGGACTACGAGCAGTACTTC

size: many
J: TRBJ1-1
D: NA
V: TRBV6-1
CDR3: CASKGRRYTEAFF
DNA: TGTGCCAGTAAAGGGCGACGGTACACTGAAGCTTTCTTT